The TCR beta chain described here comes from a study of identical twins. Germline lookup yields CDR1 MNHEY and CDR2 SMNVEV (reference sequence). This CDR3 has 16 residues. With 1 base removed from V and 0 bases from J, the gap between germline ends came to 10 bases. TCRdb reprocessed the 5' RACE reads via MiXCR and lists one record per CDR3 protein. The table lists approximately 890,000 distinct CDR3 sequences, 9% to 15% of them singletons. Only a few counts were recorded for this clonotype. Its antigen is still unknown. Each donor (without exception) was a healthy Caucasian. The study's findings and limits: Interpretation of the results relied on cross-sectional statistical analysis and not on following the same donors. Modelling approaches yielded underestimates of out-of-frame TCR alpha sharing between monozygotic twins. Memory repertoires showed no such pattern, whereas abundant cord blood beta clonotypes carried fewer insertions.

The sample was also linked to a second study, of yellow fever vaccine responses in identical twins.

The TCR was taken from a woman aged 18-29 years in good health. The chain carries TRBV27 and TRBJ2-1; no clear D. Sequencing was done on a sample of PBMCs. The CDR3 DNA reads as TGTGCCAGCAGTTTATATGCCGGTAGCTCCTACAATGAGCAGTTCTTC. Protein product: CASSLYAGSSYNEQFF.